This T cell receptor beta chain is from a study of shared clonotypes between healthy human individuals. This clone was seen just once. In germline, CDR1 is SGDLS, CDR2 YYNGEE. The CDR3 sequence is 16 residues long. J was trimmed by 4 bases and V by 3 bases; bases with no gene match: 9. Generated by immunoSEQ multiplex PCR, the TCRdb table keeps only in-frame clones and is missing some. The sample comprises about 470,000 clones, 70% to 80% of which are singletons, and 13% rests with the top ten. What was sequenced was PBMCs. The sequence came from a woman between 40 and 55 years old in good health. Some clones in this sample may be carry-over from other donors' samples. This rearrangement joins TRBV9 to TRBJ2-5; 10 bases are shared with TRBD2. In DNA, the CDR3 is TGTGCCAGCAGCGCAGTAGCGGGAGGATTCGGAGAGACCCAGTACTTC. This gives the protein CASSAVAGGFGETQYF.